The 25 T cell receptor beta chains below all came from one sample that was sequenced in a study of cytomegalovirus exposure and HLA in healthy donors. The PCR ran on 60 Vbeta and 13 Jbeta primers. TCRdb keeps only in-frame clones here, not all; method: immunoSEQ multiplex PCR. This table has roughly 150,000 clones, more than 75% appearing once. What was sequenced was PBMCs. The receptor source for this set is a woman between 18 and 29 years old in good health and CMV-seronegative.

V gene TRBV27 combines with J gene TRBJ2-3; D uncertain. V was shortened by 2 bases and J by 4 bases, with 7 bases between the two germline ends. This CDR3 spans 13 amino acids. Germline CDR1 and CDR2: MNHEY and SMNVEV (reference sequence). The CDR3 loop is CASSLAGPDTQYF. The CDR3 bases are TGTGCCAGCAGTTTAGCTGGCCCAGATACGCAGTATTTT.

DNA for the CDR3: TGTGCCAGTCTCTCCCGTTACAATGAGCAGTTCTTC. This codes for CASLSRYNEQFF. The J gene is TRBJ2-1, the V gene TRBV25-1; D unclear. Germline V lookup: CDR1 MGHDK, CDR2 SYGVNS. The CDR3 runs 12 residues. V shed 9 bases and J shed 4 bases, with 10 bases lying between them. The full variable domain, its missing parts supplied by reference TRBV25-1 and TRBJ2-1, is EADIYQTPRYLVIGTGKKITLECSQTMGHDKMYWYQQDPGMELHLIHYSYGVNSTEKGDLSSESTVSRIRTEHFPLTLESARPSHTSQYLCASLSRYNEQFFGPGTRLTVL.

The chain couples TRBV5-8 to TRBJ2-1, with TRBD2 matching 12 bases. Per germline, CDR1 SGHTS and CDR2 YDEGEE. The V and J ends lost 4 bases and 10 bases, in that order; junction bases with no gene match: 9. CDR3 length: 15 amino acids. The CDR3 nucleotides read TGTGCCAGCAGCAAGCTAGCGGGAGGGCCTCGGGAGCAGTTCTTC. It translates to CASSKLAGGPREQFF.

This clone was detected only once. The gene calls are TRBV10-1 and TRBJ2-7; 8 bases match TRBD1. V gave up 0 bases and J gave up 2 bases; unmatched junction bases: 3. Germline lookup yields CDR1 WNHNN and CDR2 SYGVQD (reference sequence). The length of the CDR3 is 15 residues. CDR3 nucleotide sequence: TGCGCCAGCAGTGAGTCTAAGACAGGGGCCTACGAGCAGTACTTC. Protein product: CASSESKTGAYEQYF.

CDR3 sequence (DNA): TGTGCCAGCAGCTTTCGACAGAACTCTGGAAACACCATATATTTT. This translates into CASSFRQNSGNTIYF. The V and J genes are TRBV5-5 and TRBJ1-3; tentative D call: TRBD1 (5 bases). Germline CDR1 SGHKS, CDR2 YYEKEE (reference sequence). Trimming shortened V by 2 bases and J by 0 bases, and 9 bases separated the two germline ends. CDR3 length equals 15 residues.

This chain connects TRBV5-5 to TRBJ1-4; 7 bases fit TRBD1. The CDR3 covers 15 residues. The germline gives CDR1 SGHKS, CDR2 YYEKEE (reference sequence). Trimming took 5 bases from V and 5 from J; bases not matched to a gene: 9. CDR3 nucleotides: TGTGCCAGCAGTTCTACAGGGGACCAAAATGAAAAACTGTTTTTT. It translates to CASSSTGDQNEKLFF.

J is TRBJ2-7 and V is TRBV27; 14 bases align to TRBD2. The CDR3 is 14 residues long. J gave up 6 bases and V 6 bases, and 4 bases lay outside the gene matches. Germline V CDR1 and CDR2: MNHEY, SMNVEV (reference sequence). CDR3 loop: CASSPGTSGGEQYF. The CDR3 bases are TGTGCCAGCAGCCCTGGGACTAGCGGGGGCGAGCAGTACTTC.

This chain joins TRBV9 and TRBJ2-3, with D possibly TRBD1 on 5 matching bases. V lost 4 bases and J 4 bases, leaving 19 bases between the germline ends. The CDR3 is made up of 16 amino acids. The germline CDR1 and CDR2 sequences are SGDLS and YYNGEE. The CDR3 DNA is TGTGCCAGCAGCCCAAGAGGATGGGGCGCAGCAGATACGCAGTATTTT. Amino acids: CASSPRGWGAADTQYF.

This chain connects TRBV9 to TRBJ2-3; 14 positions match TRBD2. The CDR3 has 19 amino acids. The trim removed 2 bases at V and 2 bases at J, leaving 10 bases unmatched. Germline V gene sequence: CDR1 SGDLS, CDR2 YYNGEE. Here the CDR3 reads CASSVGGTSGGVITDTQYF. The CDR3 bases are TGTGCCAGCAGCGTCGGGGGGACTAGCGGGGGAGTAATCACAGATACGCAGTATTTT.

This clone was detected only a few times. V gene TRBV6-6 combines with J gene TRBJ1-4; D ambiguous. CDR3 size: 14 residues. Trimming removed 0 bases at V and 5 bases at J, with 7 bases between. Looked up from germline, CDR1 is MNHNY and CDR2 is SVGAGI (reference sequence). The CDR3 spells CASSYSSGNEKLFF. The CDR3 coding sequence is TGTGCCAGCAGTTACTCGTCCGGGAATGAAAAACTGTTTTTT.

This chain uses TRBV28 with TRBJ2-1, with 13 positions matching TRBD2. V dropped 4 bases and J dropped 9; count of bases not matched to a gene: 9. CDR1 MDHEN and CDR2 SYDVKM come from the germline V gene. This CDR3 contains 16 residues. The CDR3 region is CASSSGLAGELSEQFF. The CDR3 region has the DNA TGTGCCAGCAGTTCCGGACTAGCGGGGGAGTTGAGTGAGCAGTTCTTC.

The J gene is TRBJ1-2, the V gene TRBV2; D is possibly TRBD1 (5 bases). Germline assignment: CDR1 SNHLY and CDR2 FYNNEI. The length of the CDR3 is 14 residues. V was trimmed by 6 bases and J by 5 bases, leaving 16 bases between them. CDR3 sequence reads: CASRDRGGAYGYTF. CDR3 in DNA: TGTGCCAGCAGAGACAGAGGAGGGGCATATGGCTACACCTTC.

This clone was seen a single time. The chain combines TRBV7-9 with TRBJ2-1, with a possible D match to TRBD2 (7 bases). The CDR3 runs to 16 residues. Germline-derived CDR1 and CDR2 are SEHNR and FQNEAQ (reference sequence). Trimming cost V 5 bases and J 3 bases, with 17 bases left between them. This CDR3 reads CASSPRAGAIYNEQFF. The DNA for the CDR3 is TGTGCCAGCAGCCCCCGGGCGGGGGCGATCTACAATGAGCAGTTCTTC.

Comments on this clone: Different DNA sequences within this sample yield the same CDR3. This rearrangement joins TRBV6-6 to TRBJ2-5; unclear D gene. The CDR3 totals 14 residues. The germline V gene encodes CDR1 MNHNY and CDR2 SVGAGI (reference sequence). The V end lost 0 bases, the J end lost 1 base, and 6 bases lay between the germline ends. The CDR3 protein is CASSYSRSQETQYF. The CDR3 bases are TGTGCCAGCAGTTACTCGAGGAGCCAAGAGACCCAGTACTTC.

This clone appeared a single time. The chain couples TRBV7-2 to TRBJ2-5; 7 positions match TRBD1. Germline V gene sequence: CDR1 SGHTA, CDR2 FQGNSA. This CDR3 spans 15 amino acids. The V and J ends lost 5 bases and 2 bases, in that order; junction bases with no gene match: 8. The CDR3 sequence: CASSLRGRFQETQYF. CDR3 DNA: TGTGCCAGCAGCCTCAGGGGGAGATTTCAAGAGACCCAGTACTTC.

V and J are TRBV28 and TRBJ2-1, with 8 bases fitting TRBD2. Germline loops: CDR1 MDHEN, CDR2 SYDVKM. The CDR3 is 15 amino acids. V was clipped by 5 bases and J by 5 bases; unmatched bases: 8. CDR3 in amino acids: CASSIPGLGDNEQFF. CDR3 DNA sequence: TGTGCCAGCAGTATACCGGGACTAGGCGACAATGAGCAGTTCTTC.

V usage is TRBV4-3 and J usage is TRBJ2-3; 8 positions match TRBD2. V shed 1 base and J 6 bases; nucleotides not matched to a gene: 12. The germline V gene has CDR1 LGHNA and CDR2 YSLEER. The CDR3 totals 17 residues. This CDR3 is CASSQGLGSGIADTQYF. Here the CDR3 DNA reads TGCGCCAGCAGCCAAGGATTGGGTAGCGGGATCGCGGATACGCAGTATTTT.

V is TRBV28 and J is TRBJ1-6; D might be TRBD1 (6 bases). This CDR3 comprises 14 residues. Germline V gene data show CDR1 as MDHEN and CDR2 as SYDVKM. V gave up 5 bases and J gave up 9 bases, with 14 bases separating them. The CDR3 sequence: CASSQTLGGSPLHF. Written as DNA, the CDR3 is TGTGCCAGCAGTCAGACCCTAGGGGGTTCACCCCTCCACTTT. The whole variable domain, filled in from reference TRBV28 and TRBJ1-6, reads DVKVTQSSRYLVKRTGEKVFLECVQDMDHENMFWYRQDPGLGLRLIYFSYDVKMKEKGDIPEGYSVSREKKERFSLILESASTNQTSMYLCASSQTLGGSPLHFGNGTRLTVT.

The chain links TRBV4-1 to TRBJ1-4; 7 positions match TRBD1. CDR1 and CDR2 (germline): MGHRA, YSYEKL. The CDR3 totals 16 residues. J was trimmed by 5 bases and V by 3 bases; bases with no gene match: 9. CDR3: CASSQGQRRTNEKLFF. DNA for the CDR3: TGCGCCAGCAGCCAGGGACAGAGGAGGACCAATGAAAAACTGTTTTTT.

The chain carries TRBV5-1 and TRBJ2-5, with D tentatively TRBD1 (7 bases). The germline V gene encodes CDR1 SGHRS and CDR2 YFSETQ. Deletions cut 3 bases from V and 5 bases from J, with 11 bases between. This CDR3 has 13 amino acids. The CDR3 sequence is CASSSRGAETQYF. CDR3 DNA: TGCGCCAGCAGCTCCAGGGGGGCCGAGACCCAGTACTTC. Using reference TRBV5-1 and TRBJ2-5 for the parts outside the CDR3, the full variable domain is KAGVTQTPRYLIKTRGQQVTLSCSPISGHRSVSWYQQTPGQGLQFLFEYFSETQRNKGNFPGRFSGRQFSNSRSEMNVSTLELGDSALYLCASSSRGAETQYFGPGTRLLVL.

The chain combines TRBV19 with TRBJ1-3; 7 bases line up with TRBD1. The CDR3 length is 15 residues. Germline values: CDR1 LNHDA, CDR2 SQIVND (reference sequence). The CDR3 DNA is TGTGCTCCGTGGGCAGGGGGACCCTCTGGAAACACCATATATTTT. Its protein product is CAPWAGGPSGNTIYF. The full variable domain, in which reference TRBV19 and TRBJ1-3 provide the parts outside the CDR3, is DGGITQSPKYLFRKEGQNVTLSCEQNLNHDAMYWYRQDPGQGLRLIYYSQIVNDFQKGDIAEGYSVSREKKESFPLTVTSAQKNPTAFYLCAPWAGGPSGNTIYFGEGSWLTVV.

CDR3 loop: CASSLGEGETQYF. The CDR3, as DNA: TGTGCCAGCAGTTTAGGGGAGGGAGAGACCCAGTACTTC. This chain links TRBV25-1 with TRBJ2-5; the match to TRBD2 covers 7 bases. The CDR3 length is 13 residues. From germline, CDR1 is MGHDK and CDR2 SYGVNS. J lost 4 bases, V lost 5 bases, and 4 bases had no gene match.

The DNA for the CDR3 is TGTGCCAGCAAGGAGGGCCCGGTGGCTTTCTTT. It yields the protein CASKEGPVAFF. The J gene is TRBJ1-1, the V gene TRBV27; no reliable D call. CDR1 and CDR2 from the germline V gene are MNHEY and SMNVEV (reference sequence). This CDR3 spans 11 amino acids. Trimming shortened V by 7 bases and J by 11 bases, and 14 bases separated the two germline ends.

The sample holds one count of this clone. The chain links TRBV19 to TRBJ2-1; TRBD2 aligns across 8 bases. V dropped 0 bases and J dropped 2; count of bases not matched to a gene: 3. Germline V CDR1 and CDR2: LNHDA, SQIVND (reference sequence). This CDR3 region has 16 residues. CDR3 protein: CASSIDPGGAYNEQFF. Here the CDR3 DNA reads TGTGCCAGTAGTATAGACCCGGGGGGGGCCTACAATGAGCAGTTCTTC.

The chain recombines TRBV30 with TRBJ2-3; the D gene is possibly TRBD1 (5 bases). This CDR3 has 12 residues. V gave up 3 bases and J gave up 6 bases, with 10 bases separating them. Germline lookup yields CDR1 GTSNPN and CDR2 SVGIG (reference sequence). The CDR3 is CAWRDMEDTQYF. In DNA form, the CDR3 reads TGTGCCTGGAGGGACATGGAGGATACGCAGTATTTT.